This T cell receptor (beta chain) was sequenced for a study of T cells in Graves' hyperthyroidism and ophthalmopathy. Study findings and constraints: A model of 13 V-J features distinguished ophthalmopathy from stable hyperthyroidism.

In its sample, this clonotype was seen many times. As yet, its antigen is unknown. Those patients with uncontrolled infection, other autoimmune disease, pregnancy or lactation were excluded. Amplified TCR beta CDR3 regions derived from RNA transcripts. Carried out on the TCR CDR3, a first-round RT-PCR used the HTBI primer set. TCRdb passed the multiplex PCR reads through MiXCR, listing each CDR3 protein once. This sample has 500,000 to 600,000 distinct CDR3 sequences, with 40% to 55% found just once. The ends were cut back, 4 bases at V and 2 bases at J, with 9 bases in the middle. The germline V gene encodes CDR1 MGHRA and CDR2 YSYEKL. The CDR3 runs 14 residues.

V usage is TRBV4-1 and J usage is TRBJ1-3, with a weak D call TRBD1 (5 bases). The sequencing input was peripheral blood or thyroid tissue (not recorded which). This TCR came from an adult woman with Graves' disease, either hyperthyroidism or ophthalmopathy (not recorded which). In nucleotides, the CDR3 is TGCGCCAGCAGCCTGACAGACCCTGGAAACACCATATATTTT. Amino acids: CASSLTDPGNTIYF.